This TCR beta chain was captured in a study of cytomegalovirus exposure and HLA in healthy donors. Note on this clone: Its antigen remains unknown.

Points from the study as a whole: It was approximately 150 TCR beta chains that were listed as cytomegalovirus-associated. Being productive about 87% or about 30% of the time was typical of most TCR beta V segments in an earlier analysis.

PCR amplification relied on 60 Vbeta primers (plus 13 Jbeta primers). Clones were sequenced by immunoSEQ multiplex PCR, and TCRdb holds only the in-frame ones, with some missing. The table has roughly 160,000 clones, roughly 85% seen once. Germline assignment: CDR1 MNHEY and CDR2 SMNVEV (reference sequence). The V end was cut by 5 bases, the J end by 9 bases, with 23 bases between. The CDR3 is 16 amino acids. The chain joins TRBV27 to TRBJ2-1; tentatively, D is TRBD2 (6 bases). The sample was PBMCs. The receptor was isolated from a boy aged 2-15 years in good health and CMV-seronegative. CDR3 bases: TGTGCCAGCAGTATGCCGGCTAGCGTAAAGAGTAGTGAGCAGTTCTTC. It is translated as CASSMPASVKSSEQFF.